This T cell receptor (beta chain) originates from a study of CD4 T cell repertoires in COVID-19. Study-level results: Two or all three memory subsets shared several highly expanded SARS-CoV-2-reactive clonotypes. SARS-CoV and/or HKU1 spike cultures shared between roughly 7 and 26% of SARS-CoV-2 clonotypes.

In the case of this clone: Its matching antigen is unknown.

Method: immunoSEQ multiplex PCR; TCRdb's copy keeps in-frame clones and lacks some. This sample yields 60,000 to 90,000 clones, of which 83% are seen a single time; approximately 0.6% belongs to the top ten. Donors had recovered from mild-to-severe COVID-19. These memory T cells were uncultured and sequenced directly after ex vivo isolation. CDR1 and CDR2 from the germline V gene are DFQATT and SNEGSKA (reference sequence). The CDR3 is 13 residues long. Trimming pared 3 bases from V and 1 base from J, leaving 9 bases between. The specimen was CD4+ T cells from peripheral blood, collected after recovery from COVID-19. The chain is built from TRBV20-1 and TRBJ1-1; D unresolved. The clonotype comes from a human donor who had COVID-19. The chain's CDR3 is CSASVNPNTEAFF. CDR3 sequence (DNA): TGCAGTGCTAGTGTCAACCCGAACACTGAAGCTTTCTTT.